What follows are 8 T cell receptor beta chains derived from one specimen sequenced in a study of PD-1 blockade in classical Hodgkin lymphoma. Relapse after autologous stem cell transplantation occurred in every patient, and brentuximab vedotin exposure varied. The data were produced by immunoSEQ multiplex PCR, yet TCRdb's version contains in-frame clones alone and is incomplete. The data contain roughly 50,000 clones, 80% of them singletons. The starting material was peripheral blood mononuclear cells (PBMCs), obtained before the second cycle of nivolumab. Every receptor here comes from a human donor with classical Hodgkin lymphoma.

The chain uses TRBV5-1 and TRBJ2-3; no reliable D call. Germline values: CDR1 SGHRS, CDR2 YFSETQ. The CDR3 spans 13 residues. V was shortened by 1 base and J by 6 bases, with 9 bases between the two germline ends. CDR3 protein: CASSLSRRDTQYF. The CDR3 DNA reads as TGCGCCAGCAGCTTGAGCCGAAGGGATACGCAGTATTTT.

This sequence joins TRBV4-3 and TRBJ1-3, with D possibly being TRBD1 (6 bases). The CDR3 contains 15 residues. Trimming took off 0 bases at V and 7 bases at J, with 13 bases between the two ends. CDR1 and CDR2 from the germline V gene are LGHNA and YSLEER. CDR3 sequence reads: CASSQEQGGWNTIYF. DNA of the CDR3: TGCGCCAGCAGCCAAGAACAGGGCGGGTGGAACACCATATATTTT.

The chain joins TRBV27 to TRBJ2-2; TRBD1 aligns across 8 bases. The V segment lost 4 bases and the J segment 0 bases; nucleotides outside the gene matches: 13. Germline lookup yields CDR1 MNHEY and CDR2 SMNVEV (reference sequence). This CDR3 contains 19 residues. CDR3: CASSSSYPGQETNTGELFF. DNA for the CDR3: TGTGCCAGCAGTTCCTCCTATCCGGGACAGGAGACGAACACCGGGGAGCTGTTTTTT.

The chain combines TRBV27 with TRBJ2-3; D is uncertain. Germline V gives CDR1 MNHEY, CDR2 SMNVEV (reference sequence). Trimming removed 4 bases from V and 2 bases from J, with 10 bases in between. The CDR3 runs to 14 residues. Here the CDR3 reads CASSSEPYTDTQYF. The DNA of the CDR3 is TGTGCCAGCAGTTCTGAACCCTACACAGATACGCAGTATTTT.

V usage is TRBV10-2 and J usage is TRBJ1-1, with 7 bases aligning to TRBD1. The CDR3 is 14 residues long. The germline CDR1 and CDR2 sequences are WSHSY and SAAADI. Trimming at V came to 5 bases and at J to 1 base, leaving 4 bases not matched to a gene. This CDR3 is CASSPQGGNTEAFF. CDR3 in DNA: TGCGCCAGCAGTCCGCAGGGGGGGAACACTGAAGCTTTCTTT.

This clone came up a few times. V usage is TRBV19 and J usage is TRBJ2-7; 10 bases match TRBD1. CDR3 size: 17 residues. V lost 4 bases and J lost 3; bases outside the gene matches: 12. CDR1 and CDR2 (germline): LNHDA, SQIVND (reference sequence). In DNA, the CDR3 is TGTGCCAGTAGTACGCCTCGGACAGGGGGGGCTCTCTACGAGCAGTACTTC. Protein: CASSTPRTGGALYEQYF. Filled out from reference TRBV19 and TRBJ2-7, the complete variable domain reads DGGITQSPKYLFRKEGQNVTLSCEQNLNHDAMYWYRQDPGQGLRLIYYSQIVNDFQKGDIAEGYSVSREKKESFPLTVTSAQKNPTAFYLCASSTPRTGGALYEQYFGPGTRLTVT.

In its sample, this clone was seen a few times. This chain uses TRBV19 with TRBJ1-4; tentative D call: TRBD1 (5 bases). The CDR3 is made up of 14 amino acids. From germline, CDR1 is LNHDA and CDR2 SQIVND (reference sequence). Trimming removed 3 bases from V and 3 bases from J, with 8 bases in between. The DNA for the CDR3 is TGTGCCAGTAGTATGGGGCATTCTAATGAAAAACTGTTTTTT. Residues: CASSMGHSNEKLFF. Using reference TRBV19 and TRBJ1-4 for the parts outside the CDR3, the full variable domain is DGGITQSPKYLFRKEGQNVTLSCEQNLNHDAMYWYRQDPGQGLRLIYYSQIVNDFQKGDIAEGYSVSREKKESFPLTVTSAQKNPTAFYLCASSMGHSNEKLFFGSGTQLSVL.

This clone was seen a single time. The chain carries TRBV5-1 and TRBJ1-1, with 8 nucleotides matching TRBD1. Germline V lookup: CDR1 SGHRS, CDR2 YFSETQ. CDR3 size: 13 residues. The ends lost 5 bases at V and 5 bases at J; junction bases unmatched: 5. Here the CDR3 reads CASRGTGGTEAFF. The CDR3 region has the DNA TGCGCCAGCAGGGGAACAGGGGGAACTGAAGCTTTCTTT. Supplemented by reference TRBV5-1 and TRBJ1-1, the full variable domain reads KAGVTQTPRYLIKTRGQQVTLSCSPISGHRSVSWYQQTPGQGLQFLFEYFSETQRNKGNFPGRFSGRQFSNSRSEMNVSTLELGDSALYLCASRGTGGTEAFFGQGTRLTVV.